The 8 T cell receptor beta chains reported below all come from one sample, sequenced in a study of OX40 agonist ivuxolimab in advanced cancers. This table comes from immunoSEQ multiplex PCR, and its TCRdb copy is limited to in-frame clones, with some not included. The table shows about 15,000 clones, with more than 75% occurring only once. The material sequenced was CD4+ or CD8+ T cells sorted from blood, taken in a trial of the OX40 agonist ivuxolimab. The source is an adult with an advanced solid tumor such as melanoma, head and neck, liver or kidney cancer.

The chain uses TRBV6-5 and TRBJ1-1; no clear D gene. Trimming stripped 4 bases from V and 2 bases from J, with 8 bases between. The CDR3 contains 13 residues. Germline V CDR1 and CDR2: MNHEY, SVGAGI. The CDR3 DNA reads as TGTGCCAGCAGTTTCCGGGGAAACACTGAAGCTTTCTTT. Translating gives CASSFRGNTEAFF.

The V call is TRBV11-3, the J call TRBJ2-5; D may be TRBD1 (6 bases). The CDR3 is 14 residues long. Germline values: CDR1 SGHNT, CDR2 YENEEA. The V end was cut by 1 base, the J end by 3 bases, with 9 bases between. The CDR3 spells CASSLAGHKETQYF. Written as DNA, the CDR3 is TGTGCCAGCAGCTTAGCGGGACACAAAGAGACCCAGTACTTC. Full variable domain (remainder filled in from reference TRBV11-3 and TRBJ2-5): EAGVVQSPRYKIIEKKQPVAFWCNPISGHNTLYWYLQNLGQGPELLIRYENEEAVDDSQLPKDRFSAERLKGVDSTLKIQPAELGDSAVYLCASSLAGHKETQYFGPGTRLLVL.

Only one count was recorded for this clone. The gene calls are TRBV19 and TRBJ1-1; the D is unclear. This CDR3 is built from 13 residues. The V gene's germline CDR1 is LNHDA and CDR2 SQIVND (reference sequence). V lost 9 bases, J lost 0 bases, and 11 bases lay in between. The CDR3 is CASARLLNTEAFF. The CDR3 DNA reads TGTGCCAGCGCAAGACTTCTGAACACTGAAGCTTTCTTT. Full variable domain (outside the CDR3, taken from reference TRBV19 and TRBJ1-1): DGGITQSPKYLFRKEGQNVTLSCEQNLNHDAMYWYRQDPGQGLRLIYYSQIVNDFQKGDIAEGYSVSREKKESFPLTVTSAQKNPTAFYLCASARLLNTEAFFGQGTRLTVV.

J is TRBJ2-7 and V is TRBV6-1; unclear D gene. Trimming stripped 3 bases from V and 0 bases from J, with 9 bases between. Germline assignment: CDR1 MNHNS and CDR2 SASEGT. CDR3 size: 14 residues. CDR3 sequence reads: CASSEGGPSYEQYF. The CDR3 DNA reads as TGTGCCAGCAGTGAGGGCGGACCCTCCTACGAGCAGTACTTC.

The chain has TRBV29-1 and TRBJ2-1, with D perhaps given as TRBD1 or TRBD2 (6 bases each). From germline, CDR1 is SQVTM and CDR2 ANQGSEA. The V gene lost 5 bases and the J gene lost 4 bases, with 15 bases spanning the gap. The CDR3 consists of 14 residues. The CDR3 here is CSVTQGGGYNEQFF. DNA of the CDR3: TGCAGCGTTACACAGGGAGGTGGGTACAATGAGCAGTTCTTC.

Written as DNA, the CDR3 is TGTGCCAGCAGCCGACAGGGGGCTAGGGCAGATACGCAGTATTTT. Translating gives CASSRQGARADTQYF. This sequence joins TRBV7-2 and TRBJ2-3, with 10 bases lining up with TRBD1. Germline lookup yields CDR1 SGHTA and CDR2 FQGNSA. V shed 5 bases and J 4 bases; nucleotides not matched to a gene: 6. The CDR3 sequence is 15 residues long.

This chain joins TRBV12-5 and TRBJ2-7; D remains unclear. Germline CDR1 LGHNT, CDR2 FRNRAP. This CDR3 is 13 amino acids long. The V end was cut by 6 bases, the J end by 2 bases, with 11 bases between. The DNA for the CDR3 is TGTGCTAGTGGGCTGACAAGACCCTACGAGCAGTACTTC. Translated, it gives CASGLTRPYEQYF.

The chain recombines TRBV28 with TRBJ1-1; 8 nucleotides line up with TRBD1. V dropped 2 bases and J dropped 3; count of bases not matched to a gene: 5. The CDR3 is 15 amino acids. Germline CDR1 and CDR2: MDHEN and SYDVKM. Here the CDR3 reads CASSLRTGRYTEAFF. The CDR3 DNA sequence: TGTGCCAGCAGTTTACGGACAGGGCGGTACACTGAAGCTTTCTTT.